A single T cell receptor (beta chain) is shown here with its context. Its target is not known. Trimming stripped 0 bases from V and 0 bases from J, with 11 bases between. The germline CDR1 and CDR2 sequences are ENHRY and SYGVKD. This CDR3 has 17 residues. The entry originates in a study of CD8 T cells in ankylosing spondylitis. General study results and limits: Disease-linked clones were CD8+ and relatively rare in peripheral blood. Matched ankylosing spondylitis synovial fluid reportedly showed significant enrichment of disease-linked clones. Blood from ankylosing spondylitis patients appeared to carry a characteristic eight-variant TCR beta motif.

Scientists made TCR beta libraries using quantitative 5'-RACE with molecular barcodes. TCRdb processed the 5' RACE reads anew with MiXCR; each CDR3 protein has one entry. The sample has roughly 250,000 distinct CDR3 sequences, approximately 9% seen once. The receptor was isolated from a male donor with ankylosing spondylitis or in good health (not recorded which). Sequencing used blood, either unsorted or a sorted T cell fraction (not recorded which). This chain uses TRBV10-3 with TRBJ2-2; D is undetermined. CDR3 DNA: TGTGCCATCAGTGAGTCTAAAGTAGTTCCGAACACCGGGGAGCTGTTTTTT. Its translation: CAISESKVVPNTGELFF.